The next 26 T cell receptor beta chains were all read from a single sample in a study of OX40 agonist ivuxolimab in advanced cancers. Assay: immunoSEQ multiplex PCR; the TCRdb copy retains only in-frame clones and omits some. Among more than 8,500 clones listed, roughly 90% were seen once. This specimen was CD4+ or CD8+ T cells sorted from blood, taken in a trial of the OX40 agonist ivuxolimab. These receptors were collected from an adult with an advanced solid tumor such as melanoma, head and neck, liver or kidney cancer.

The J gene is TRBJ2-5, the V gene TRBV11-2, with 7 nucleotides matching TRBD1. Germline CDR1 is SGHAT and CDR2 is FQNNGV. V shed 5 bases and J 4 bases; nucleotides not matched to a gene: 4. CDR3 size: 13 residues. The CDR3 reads CASSDYRGETQYF. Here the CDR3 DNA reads TGTGCCAGCAGCGATTACAGGGGAGAGACCCAGTACTTC.

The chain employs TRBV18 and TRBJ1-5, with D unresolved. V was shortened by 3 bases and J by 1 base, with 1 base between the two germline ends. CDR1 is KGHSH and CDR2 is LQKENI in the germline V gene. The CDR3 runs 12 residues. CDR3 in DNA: TGTGCCAGCTCACCGAGCAATCAGCCCCAGCATTTT. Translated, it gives CASSPSNQPQHF.

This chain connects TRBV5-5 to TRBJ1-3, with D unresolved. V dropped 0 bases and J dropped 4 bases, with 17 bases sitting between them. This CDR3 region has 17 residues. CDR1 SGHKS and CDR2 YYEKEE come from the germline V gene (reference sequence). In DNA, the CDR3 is TGTGCCAGCAGCTTGGTCGGTCTGGGAAACTTAGGAAACACCATATATTTT. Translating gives CASSLVGLGNLGNTIYF.

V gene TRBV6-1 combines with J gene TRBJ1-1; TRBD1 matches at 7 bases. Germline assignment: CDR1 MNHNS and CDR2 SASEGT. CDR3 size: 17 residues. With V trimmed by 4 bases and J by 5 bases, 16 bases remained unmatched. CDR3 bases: TGTGCCAGCAGTGGGCCCCTCCCGGGACAGATATGGACTGAAGCTTTCTTT. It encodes CASSGPLPGQIWTEAFF.

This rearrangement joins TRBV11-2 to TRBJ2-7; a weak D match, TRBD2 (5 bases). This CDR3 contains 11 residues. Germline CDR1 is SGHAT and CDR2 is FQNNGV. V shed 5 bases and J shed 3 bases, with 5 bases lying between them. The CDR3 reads CASSDYYEQYF. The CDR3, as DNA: TGTGCCAGCAGCGACTACTACGAGCAGTACTTC.

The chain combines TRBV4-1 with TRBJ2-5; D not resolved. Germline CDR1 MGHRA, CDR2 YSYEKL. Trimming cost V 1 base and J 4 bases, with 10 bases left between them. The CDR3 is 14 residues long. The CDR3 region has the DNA TGCGCCAGCAGCCAAGGGGGTTTTGGAGAGACCCAGTACTTC. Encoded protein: CASSQGGFGETQYF.

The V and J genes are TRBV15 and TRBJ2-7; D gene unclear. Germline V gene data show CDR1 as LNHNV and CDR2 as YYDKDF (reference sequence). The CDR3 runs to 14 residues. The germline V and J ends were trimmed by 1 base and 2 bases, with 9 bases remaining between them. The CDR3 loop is CATSRAVDTYEQYF. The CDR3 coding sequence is TGTGCCACCAGCAGAGCGGTAGACACCTACGAGCAGTACTTC.

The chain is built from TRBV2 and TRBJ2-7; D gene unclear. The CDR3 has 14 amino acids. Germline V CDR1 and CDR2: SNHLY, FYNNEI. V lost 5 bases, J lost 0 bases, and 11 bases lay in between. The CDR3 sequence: CASSPVPRSYEQYF. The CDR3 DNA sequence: TGTGCCAGCAGTCCTGTCCCGCGCTCCTACGAGCAGTACTTC.

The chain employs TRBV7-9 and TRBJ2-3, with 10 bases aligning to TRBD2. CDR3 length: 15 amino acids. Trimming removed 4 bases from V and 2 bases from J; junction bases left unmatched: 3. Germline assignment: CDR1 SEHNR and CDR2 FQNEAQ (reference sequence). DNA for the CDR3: TGTGCCAGCAGCTCACTAGCGGGGCCCACAGATACGCAGTATTTT. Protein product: CASSSLAGPTDTQYF.

The CDR3 DNA is TGTGCCAGCAGCTCCGCCTTGACAGGGAGTTACAATGAGCAGTTCTTC. It encodes CASSSALTGSYNEQFF. The chain joins TRBV13 to TRBJ2-1, with 7 bases aligning to TRBD1. Germline V lookup: CDR1 PRHDT, CDR2 FYEKMQ (reference sequence). V dropped 4 bases and J dropped 4; count of bases not matched to a gene: 10. The length of the CDR3 is 16 residues. The whole variable domain, filled in from reference TRBV13 and TRBJ2-1, reads AAGVIQSPRHLIKEKRETATLKCYPIPRHDTVYWYQQGPGQDPQFLISFYEKMQSDKGSIPDRFSAQQFSDYHSELNMSSLELGDSALYFCASSSALTGSYNEQFFGPGTRLTVL.

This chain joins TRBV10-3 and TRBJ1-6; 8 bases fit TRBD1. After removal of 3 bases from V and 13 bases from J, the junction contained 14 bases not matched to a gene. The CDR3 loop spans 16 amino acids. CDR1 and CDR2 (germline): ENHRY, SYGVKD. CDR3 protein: CAISDSGRGQWSPLHF. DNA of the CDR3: TGTGCCATCAGTGACTCGGGCAGGGGGCAATGGTCTCCCCTCCACTTT.

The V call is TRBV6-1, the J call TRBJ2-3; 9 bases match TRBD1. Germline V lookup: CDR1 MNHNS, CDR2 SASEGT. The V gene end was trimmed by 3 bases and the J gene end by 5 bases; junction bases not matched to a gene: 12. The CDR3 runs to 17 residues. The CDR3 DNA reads TGTGCCAGCAGTGATCCCTGGGGAGGGACAGGGATAGATACGCAGTATTTT. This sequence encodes CASSDPWGGTGIDTQYF.

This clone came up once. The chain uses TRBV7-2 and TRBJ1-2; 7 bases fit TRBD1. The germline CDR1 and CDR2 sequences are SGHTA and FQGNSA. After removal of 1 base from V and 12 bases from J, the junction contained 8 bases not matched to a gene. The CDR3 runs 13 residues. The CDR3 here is CASSLEGARLDTF. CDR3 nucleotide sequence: TGTGCCAGCAGCTTAGAGGGGGCGCGTCTAGACACCTTC.

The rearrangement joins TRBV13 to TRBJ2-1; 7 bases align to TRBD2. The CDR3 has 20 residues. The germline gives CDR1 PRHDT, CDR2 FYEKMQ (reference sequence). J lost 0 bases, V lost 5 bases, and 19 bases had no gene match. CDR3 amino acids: CASSRPGGGGLKSSYNEQFF. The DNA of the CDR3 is TGTGCCAGCAGCAGGCCGGGAGGAGGAGGGCTAAAGAGCTCCTACAATGAGCAGTTCTTC.

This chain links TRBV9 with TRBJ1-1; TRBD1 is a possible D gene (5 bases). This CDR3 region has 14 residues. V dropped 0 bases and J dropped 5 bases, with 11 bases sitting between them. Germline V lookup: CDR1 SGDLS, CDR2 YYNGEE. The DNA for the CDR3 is TGTGCCAGCAGCGTAGACTTGGGGGGTACTGAAGCTTTCTTT. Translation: CASSVDLGGTEAFF.

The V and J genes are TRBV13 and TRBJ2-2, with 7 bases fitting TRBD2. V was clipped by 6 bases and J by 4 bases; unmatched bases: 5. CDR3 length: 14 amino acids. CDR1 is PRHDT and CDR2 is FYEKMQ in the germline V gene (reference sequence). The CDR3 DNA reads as TGTGCCAGCAGGCGCGGGGGTAGCACCGGGGAGCTGTTTTTT. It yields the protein CASRRGGSTGELFF. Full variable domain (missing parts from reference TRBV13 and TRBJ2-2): AAGVIQSPRHLIKEKRETATLKCYPIPRHDTVYWYQQGPGQDPQFLISFYEKMQSDKGSIPDRFSAQQFSDYHSELNMSSLELGDSALYFCASRRGGSTGELFFGEGSRLTVL.

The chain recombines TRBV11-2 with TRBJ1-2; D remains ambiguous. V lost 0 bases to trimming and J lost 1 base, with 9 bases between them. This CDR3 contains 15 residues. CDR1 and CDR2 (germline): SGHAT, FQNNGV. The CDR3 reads CASSLDRRFNYGYTF. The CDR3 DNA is TGTGCCAGCAGCTTAGATAGGAGGTTTAACTATGGCTACACCTTC. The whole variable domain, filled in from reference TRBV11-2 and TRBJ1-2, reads EAGVAQSPRYKIIEKRQSVAFWCNPISGHATLYWYQQILGQGPKLLIQFQNNGVVDDSQLPKDRFSAERLKGVDSTLKIQPAKLEDSAVYLCASSLDRRFNYGYTFGSGTRLTVV.

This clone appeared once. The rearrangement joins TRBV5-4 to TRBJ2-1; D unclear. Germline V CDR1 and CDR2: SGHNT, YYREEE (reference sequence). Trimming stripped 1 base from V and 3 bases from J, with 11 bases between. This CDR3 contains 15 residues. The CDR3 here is CASSLLATDYNEQFF. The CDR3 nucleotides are TGTGCCAGCAGCTTGTTGGCGACTGACTACAATGAGCAGTTCTTC.

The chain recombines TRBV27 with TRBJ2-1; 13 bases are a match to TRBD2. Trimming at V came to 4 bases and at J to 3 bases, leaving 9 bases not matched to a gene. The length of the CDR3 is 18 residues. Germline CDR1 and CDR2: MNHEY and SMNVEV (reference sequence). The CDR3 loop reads CASSSLTSGGASYNEQFF. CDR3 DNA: TGTGCCAGCAGTTCCCTCACTAGCGGGGGGGCCAGCTACAATGAGCAGTTCTTC.

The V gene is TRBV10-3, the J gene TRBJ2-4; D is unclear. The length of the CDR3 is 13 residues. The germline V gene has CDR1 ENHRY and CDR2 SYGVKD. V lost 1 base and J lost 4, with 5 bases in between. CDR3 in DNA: TGTGCCATCAGTGAGTTCCGTAAAAACATTCAGTACTTC. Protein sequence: CAISEFRKNIQYF.

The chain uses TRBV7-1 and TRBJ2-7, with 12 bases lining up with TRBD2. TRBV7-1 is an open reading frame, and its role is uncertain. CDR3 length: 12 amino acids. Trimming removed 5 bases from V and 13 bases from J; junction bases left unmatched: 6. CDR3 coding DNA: TGTGCCAGCAGCCCCGGACTAGCGGGGTCTTACTTC. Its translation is CASSPGLAGSYF.

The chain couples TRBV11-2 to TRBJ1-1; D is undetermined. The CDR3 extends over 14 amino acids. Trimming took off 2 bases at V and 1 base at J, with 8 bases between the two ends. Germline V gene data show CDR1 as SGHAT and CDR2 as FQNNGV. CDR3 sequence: CASSLQARNTEAFF. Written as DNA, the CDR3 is TGTGCCAGCAGCTTACAGGCGAGGAACACTGAAGCTTTCTTT.

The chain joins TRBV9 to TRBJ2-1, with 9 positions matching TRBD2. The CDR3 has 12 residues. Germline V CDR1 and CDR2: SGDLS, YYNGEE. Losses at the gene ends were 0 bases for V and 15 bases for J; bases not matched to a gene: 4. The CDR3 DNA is TGTGCCAGCAGCGTAGAGGCGGGGGGGACGTTCTTC. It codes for CASSVEAGGTFF.

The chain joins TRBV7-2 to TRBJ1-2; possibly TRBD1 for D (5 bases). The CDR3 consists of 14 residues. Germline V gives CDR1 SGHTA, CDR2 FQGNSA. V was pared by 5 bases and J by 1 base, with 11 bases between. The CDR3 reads CASSQGDDNYGYTF. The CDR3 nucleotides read TGTGCCAGCAGCCAAGGGGATGATAACTATGGCTACACCTTC.

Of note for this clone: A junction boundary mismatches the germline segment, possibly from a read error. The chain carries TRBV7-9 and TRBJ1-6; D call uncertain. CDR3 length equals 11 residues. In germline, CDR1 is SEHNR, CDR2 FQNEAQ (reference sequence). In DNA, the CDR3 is TGTGCCAGCAGCTCATTGGCGGAGGAGAACTTT. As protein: CASSSLAEENF.

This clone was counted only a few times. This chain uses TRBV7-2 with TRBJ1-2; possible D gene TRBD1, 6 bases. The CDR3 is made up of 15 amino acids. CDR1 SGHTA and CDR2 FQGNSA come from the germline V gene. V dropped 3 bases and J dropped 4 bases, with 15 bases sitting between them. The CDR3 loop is CASSLMGGPSYGYTF. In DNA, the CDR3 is TGTGCCAGCAGCTTGATGGGGGGGCCCTCCTATGGCTACACCTTC. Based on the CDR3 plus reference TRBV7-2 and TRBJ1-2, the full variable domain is GAGVSQSPSNKVTEKGKDVELRCDPISGHTALYWYRQSLGQGLEFLIYFQGNSAPDKSGLPSDRFSAERTGGSVSTLTIQRTQQEDSAVYLCASSLMGGPSYGYTFGSGTRLTVV.